This T cell receptor (beta chain) was identified during a study of cytomegalovirus exposure and HLA in healthy donors. CDR1 is SGHTA and CDR2 is FQGTGA in the germline V gene. The CDR3 extends over 14 amino acids. Between the trimmed V and J ends, which lost 6 bases and 1 base, there was a span of 9 bases. The PCR was carried out with 60 Vbeta primers and 13 Jbeta primers. The table came from immunoSEQ multiplex PCR; TCRdb's copy has only in-frame clones and leaves some out. Of around 37,000 clones listed, 70% to 75% are singletons. Sequenced material: PBMCs. This TCR was sampled from a man aged 25 to 40 in good health and CMV-seronegative. This chain links TRBV7-3 with TRBJ2-2; D ambiguous. CDR3 loop: CASRIGLNTGELFF. CDR3 in DNA: TGTGCCAGCAGGATTGGCCTGAACACCGGGGAGCTGTTTTTT.